A selection of T cell receptor beta chains follows, all from one sample in a study of blood T cell repertoires in COVID-19. TCRdb's copy holds only in-frame clones and misses some; the assay was immunoSEQ multiplex PCR. The sample holds some 490,000 clones, about 88% seen once. The sequenced sample consisted of PBMCs or T cells enriched from blood (not recorded which). The receptors derive from a woman between 55 and 75 years old who had recovered from COVID-19. CDR3s include the opening cysteine and the closing phenylalanine or tryptophan. D genes are given only for firm matches.

TRBJ1-4	TRBV29-1	17	NA	TGCAGCCCGATAGTGGGGGGATGGGGGAGAGGGAATGAAAAACTGTTTTTT	CSPIVGGWGRGNEKLFF
TRBJ2-4	TRBV13	14	NA	TGTGCCAGCAGTGGGGGGGCTGGCAAAAACATTCAGTACTTC	CASSGGAGKNIQYF
TRBJ2-1	TRBV12-5	16	TRBD1	TGTGCTAGTGGTTCGGCCAGGGGGTTATCCTACAATGAGCAGTTCTTC	CASGSARGLSYNEQFF
TRBJ1-5	TRBV30	13	NA	TGTGCCTGGAGTGTATCTTTTGATCAGCCCCAGCATTTT	CAWSVSFDQPQHF
TRBJ2-1	TRBV24-1	16	TRBD1	TGTGCCACCAGTGATCTAGGACAGGCCTCCTACAATGAGCAGTTCTTC	CATSDLGQASYNEQFF
TRBJ1-1	TRBV4-1	12	NA	TGCGCCAGCAGCCAACTACTAGAGGAAGCTTTCTTT	CASSQLLEEAFF
TRBJ1-1	TRBV3-1/TRBV3-2	13	NA	TGTGCCAGCAGCCAAGGACAGAACACTGAAGCTTTCTTT	CASSQGQNTEAFF
TRBJ2-3	TRBV9	16	TRBD2	TGTGCCAGCAGCGTAGGAGCTAGCGGATACACAGATACGCAGTATTTT	CASSVGASGYTDTQYF
TRBJ2-6	TRBV4-2	18	NA	TGTGCCAGCAGCCAATATCTAGCTGATGTAACCGGGGCCAACGTCCTGACTTTC	CASSQYLADVTGANVLTF
TRBJ2-6	TRBV3-1/TRBV3-2	16	TRBD1	TGTGCCAGCAGGCTTAGACAGGGATCTGGGGCCAACGTCCTGACTTTC	CASRLRQGSGANVLTF
TRBJ2-7	TRBV6-5	15	TRBD2	TGTGCCAGCAGTAAGCTAGCGGGGGGCGCCTACGAGCAGTACTTC	CASSKLAGGAYEQYF
TRBJ2-5	TRBV5-1	14	NA	TGCGCCAGCAGCTTGGAGAGGTACCAAGAGACCCAGTACTTC	CASSLERYQETQYF
TRBJ2-2	TRBV11-3	13	NA	TGTGCCAGCAGCTTAGGACAAGCCGGGGAGCTGTTTTTT	CASSLGQAGELFF